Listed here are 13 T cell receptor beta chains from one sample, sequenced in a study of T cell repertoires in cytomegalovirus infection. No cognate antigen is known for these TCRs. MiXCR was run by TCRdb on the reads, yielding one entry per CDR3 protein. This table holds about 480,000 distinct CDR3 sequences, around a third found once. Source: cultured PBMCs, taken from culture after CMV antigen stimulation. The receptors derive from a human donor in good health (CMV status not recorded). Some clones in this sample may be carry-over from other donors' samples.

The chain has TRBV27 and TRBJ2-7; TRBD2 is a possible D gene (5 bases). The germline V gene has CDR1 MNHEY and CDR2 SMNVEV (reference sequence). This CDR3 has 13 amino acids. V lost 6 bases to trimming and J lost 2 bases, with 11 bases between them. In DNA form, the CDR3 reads TGTGCCAGCAGCTGGGAGCGAACCTACGAGCAGTACTTC. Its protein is CASSWERTYEQYF.

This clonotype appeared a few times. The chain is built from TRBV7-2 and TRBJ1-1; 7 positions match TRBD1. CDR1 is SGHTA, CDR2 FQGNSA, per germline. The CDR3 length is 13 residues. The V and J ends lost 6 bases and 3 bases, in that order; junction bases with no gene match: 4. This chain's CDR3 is CASRRDSYTEAFF. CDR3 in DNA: TGTGCCAGCAGGCGGGACAGCTACACTGAAGCTTTCTTT. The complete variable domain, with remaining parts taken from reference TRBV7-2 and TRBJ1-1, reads GAGVSQSPSNKVTEKGKDVELRCDPISGHTALYWYRQSLGQGLEFLIYFQGNSAPDKSGLPSDRFSAERTGGSVSTLTIQRTQQEDSAVYLCASRRDSYTEAFFGQGTRLTVV.

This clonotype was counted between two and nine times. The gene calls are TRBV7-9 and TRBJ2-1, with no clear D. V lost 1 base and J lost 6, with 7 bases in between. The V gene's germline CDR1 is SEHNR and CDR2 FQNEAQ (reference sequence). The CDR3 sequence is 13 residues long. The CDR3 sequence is CASSLDNPNEQFF. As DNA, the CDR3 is TGTGCCAGCAGCTTAGACAATCCCAATGAGCAGTTCTTC.

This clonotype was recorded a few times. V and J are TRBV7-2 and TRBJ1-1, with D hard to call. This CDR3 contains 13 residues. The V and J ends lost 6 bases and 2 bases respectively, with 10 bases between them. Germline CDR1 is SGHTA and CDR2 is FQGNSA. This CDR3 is CASSSQSNTEAFF. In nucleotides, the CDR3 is TGTGCCAGCAGTTCACAGAGTAACACTGAAGCTTTCTTT.

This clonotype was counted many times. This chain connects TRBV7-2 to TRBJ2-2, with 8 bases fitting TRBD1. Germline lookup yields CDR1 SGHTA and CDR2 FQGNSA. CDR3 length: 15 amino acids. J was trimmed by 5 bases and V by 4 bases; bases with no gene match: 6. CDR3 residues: CASSSGQGWTGELFF. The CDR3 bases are TGTGCCAGCAGCTCAGGACAGGGCTGGACCGGGGAGCTGTTTTTT.

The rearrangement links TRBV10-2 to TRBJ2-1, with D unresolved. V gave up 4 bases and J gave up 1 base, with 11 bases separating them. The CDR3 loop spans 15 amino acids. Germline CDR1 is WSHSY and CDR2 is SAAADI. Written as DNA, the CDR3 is TGCGCCAGCAGTGTCGTGACGGTATCCTACAATGAGCAGTTCTTC. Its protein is CASSVVTVSYNEQFF.

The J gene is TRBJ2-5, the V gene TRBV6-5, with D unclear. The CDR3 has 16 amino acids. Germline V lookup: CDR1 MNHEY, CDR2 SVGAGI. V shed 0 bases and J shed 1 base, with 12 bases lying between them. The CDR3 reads CASSYSVVVLQETQYF. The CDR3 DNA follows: TGTGCCAGCAGTTACTCGGTGGTGGTACTCCAAGAGACCCAGTACTTC.

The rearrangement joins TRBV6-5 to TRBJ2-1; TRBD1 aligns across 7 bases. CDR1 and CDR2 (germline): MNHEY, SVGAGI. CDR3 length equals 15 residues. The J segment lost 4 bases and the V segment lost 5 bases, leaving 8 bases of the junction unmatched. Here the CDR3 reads CASSPDRVLYNEQFF. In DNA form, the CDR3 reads TGTGCCAGCAGTCCCGACAGGGTCCTTTACAATGAGCAGTTCTTC.

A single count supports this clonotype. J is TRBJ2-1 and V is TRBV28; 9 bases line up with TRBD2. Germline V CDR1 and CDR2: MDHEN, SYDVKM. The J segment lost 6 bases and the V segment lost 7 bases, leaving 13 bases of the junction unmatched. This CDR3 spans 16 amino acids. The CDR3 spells CASNRLAETGGNEQFF. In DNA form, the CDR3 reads TGTGCCAGCAATCGACTAGCGGAGACAGGTGGCAATGAGCAGTTCTTC.

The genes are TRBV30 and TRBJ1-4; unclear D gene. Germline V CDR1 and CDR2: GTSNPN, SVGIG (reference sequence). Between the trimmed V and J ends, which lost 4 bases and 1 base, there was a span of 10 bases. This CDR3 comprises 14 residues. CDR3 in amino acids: CAWTNLGTNEKLFF. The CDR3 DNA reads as TGTGCCTGGACGAACCTGGGAACTAATGAAAAACTGTTTTTT. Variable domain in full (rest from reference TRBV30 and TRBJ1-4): SQTIHQWPATLVQPVGSPLSLECTVEGTSNPNLYWYRQAAGRGLQLLFYSVGIGQISSEVPQNLSASRPQDRQFILSSKKLLLSDSGFYLCAWTNLGTNEKLFFGSGTQLSVL.

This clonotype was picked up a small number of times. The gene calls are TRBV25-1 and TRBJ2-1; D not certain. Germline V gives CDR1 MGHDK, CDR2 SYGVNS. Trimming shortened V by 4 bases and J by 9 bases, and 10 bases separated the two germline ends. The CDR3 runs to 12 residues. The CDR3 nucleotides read TGTGCCAGCAGTGTTTGGCCGACTGAGCAGTTCTTC. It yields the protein CASSVWPTEQFF.

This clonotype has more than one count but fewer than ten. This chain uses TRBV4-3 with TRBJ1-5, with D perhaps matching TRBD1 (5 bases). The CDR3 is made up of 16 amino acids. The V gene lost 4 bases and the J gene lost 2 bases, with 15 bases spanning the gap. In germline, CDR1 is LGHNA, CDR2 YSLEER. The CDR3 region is CASSPDGGSGNQPQHF. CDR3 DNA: TGCGCCAGCAGCCCCGACGGGGGTAGCGGCAATCAGCCCCAGCATTTT.

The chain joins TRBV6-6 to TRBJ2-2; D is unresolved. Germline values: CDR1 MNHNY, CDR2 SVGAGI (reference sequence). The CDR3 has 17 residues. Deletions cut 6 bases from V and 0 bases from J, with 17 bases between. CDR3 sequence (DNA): TGTGCCAGCAGCCTACTCAGCCGGGCAGCGAACACCGGGGAGCTGTTTTTT. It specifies CASSLLSRAANTGELFF.